This TCR beta chain was obtained from a study of blood T cell repertoires in COVID-19. Study at large: T cells, B-cell-depleted T cells, or PBMCs supplied cDNA or gDNA.

Methods used by the authors: Estimates of nucleated cell counts were drawn from the amplification of reference gene primers. Profiling relied on immunoSEQ multiplex PCR, and the TCRdb table lists in-frame clones only, not all of them. For V, J and clone size, that table is used; D and trimming come from the DNA. The sample contains about 320,000 clones, under 95% of which appear only once. Those who participated ranged in age from roughly 18 to 95 years and resided in about two dozen US areas. The sequencing sample was made of PBMCs or T cells enriched from blood (not recorded which). The sequence derives from a man aged 55 to 70 who had recovered from COVID-19.

Here the CDR3 DNA reads TGTGCCAGCAGCGTGACAGTGAACACTGAAGCTTTCTTT. Amino acids: CASSVTVNTEAFF. The rearrangement links TRBV11-3 to TRBJ1-1; possible D gene TRBD1, 5 bases. Germline V gene sequence: CDR1 SGHNT, CDR2 YENEEA. This CDR3 comprises 13 residues. Deletions cut 5 bases from V and 0 bases from J, with 7 bases between.